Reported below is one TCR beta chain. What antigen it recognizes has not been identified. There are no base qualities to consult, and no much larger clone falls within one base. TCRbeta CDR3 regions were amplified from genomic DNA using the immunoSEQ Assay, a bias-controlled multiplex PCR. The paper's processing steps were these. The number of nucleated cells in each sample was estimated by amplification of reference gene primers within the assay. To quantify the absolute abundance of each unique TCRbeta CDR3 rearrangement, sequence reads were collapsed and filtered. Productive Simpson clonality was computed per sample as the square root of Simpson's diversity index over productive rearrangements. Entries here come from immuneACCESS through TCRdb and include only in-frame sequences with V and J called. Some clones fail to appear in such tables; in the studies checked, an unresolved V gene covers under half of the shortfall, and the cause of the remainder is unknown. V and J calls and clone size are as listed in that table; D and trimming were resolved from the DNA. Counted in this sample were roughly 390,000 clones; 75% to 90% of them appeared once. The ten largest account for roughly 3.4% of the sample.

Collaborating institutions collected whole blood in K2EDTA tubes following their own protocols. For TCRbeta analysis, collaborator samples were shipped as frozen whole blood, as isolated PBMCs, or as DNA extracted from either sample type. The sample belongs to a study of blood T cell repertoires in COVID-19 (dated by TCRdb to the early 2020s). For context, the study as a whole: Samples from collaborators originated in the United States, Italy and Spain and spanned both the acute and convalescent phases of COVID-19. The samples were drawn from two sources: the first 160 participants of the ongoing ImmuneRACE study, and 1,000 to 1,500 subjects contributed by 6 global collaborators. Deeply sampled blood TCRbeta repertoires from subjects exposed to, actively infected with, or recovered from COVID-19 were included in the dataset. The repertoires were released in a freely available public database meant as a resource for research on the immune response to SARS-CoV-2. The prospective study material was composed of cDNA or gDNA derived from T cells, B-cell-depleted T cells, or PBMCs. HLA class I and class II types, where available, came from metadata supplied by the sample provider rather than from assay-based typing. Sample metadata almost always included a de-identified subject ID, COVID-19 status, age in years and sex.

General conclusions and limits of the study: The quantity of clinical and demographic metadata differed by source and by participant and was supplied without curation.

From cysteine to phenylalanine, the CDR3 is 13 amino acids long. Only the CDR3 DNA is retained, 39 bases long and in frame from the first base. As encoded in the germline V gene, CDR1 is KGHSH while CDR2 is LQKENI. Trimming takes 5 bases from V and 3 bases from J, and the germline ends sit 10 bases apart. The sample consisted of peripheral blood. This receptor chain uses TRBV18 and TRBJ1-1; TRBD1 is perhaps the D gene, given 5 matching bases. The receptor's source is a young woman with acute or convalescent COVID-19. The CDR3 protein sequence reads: CASSTGRDTEAFF. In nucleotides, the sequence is TGTGCCAGCTCAACAGGAAGGGACACTGAAGCTTTCTTT.